This T cell receptor (beta chain) was sequenced for a study of cytomegalovirus exposure and HLA in healthy donors. Profiled with immunoSEQ multiplex PCR; TCRdb holds only in-frame clones, not every one. The sample shows 280,000 or so clones, 88% of them seen only once. The sequence came from a woman aged 18-30 years in good health and CMV-seronegative. Sequencing used PBMCs.

The CDR3 nucleotides are TGTGCCAGCAGCGTACAAAGCGATCCCTCCTACAATGAGCAGTTCTTC. This translates into CASSVQSDPSYNEQFF. J is TRBJ2-1 and V is TRBV5-4; D uncertain. The length of the CDR3 is 16 residues. CDR1 and CDR2 (germline): SGHNT, YYREEE (reference sequence). V was trimmed by 4 bases and J by 0 bases, leaving 14 bases between them.